These 6 T cell receptor beta chains came from one sample sequenced in a study of blood T cell repertoires in COVID-19. Assay used: immunoSEQ multiplex PCR; TCRdb lists only in-frame clones, some missing. The sample yields roughly 86,000 clones, around 82% seen once. The sequenced sample consisted of peripheral blood. The receptors were sampled from a human donor in a cohort sampled during active COVID-19.

The chain combines TRBV3-1 (or the pseudogene TRBV3-2) with TRBJ2-3; D perhaps matches TRBD1 (5 bases). This CDR3 has 14 amino acids. The germline V and J ends were trimmed by 1 base and 5 bases, with 10 bases remaining between them. Germline CDR1 and CDR2: LGHDT and YNNKEL (reference sequence). The CDR3, as DNA: TGTGCCAGCAGCCAAGGGGGTAGGGGAGATACGCAGTATTTT. Encoded protein: CASSQGGRGDTQYF.

The CDR3 bases are TGTGCCAGCAGTCGAGGGGGCACGAACACTGAAGCTTTCTTT. Protein product: CASSRGGTNTEAFF. This chain joins TRBV6-4 and TRBJ1-1, with 7 bases matching TRBD1. Looked up from germline, CDR1 is MRHNA and CDR2 is SNTAGT. Trimming cost V 5 bases and J 1 base; bases outside gene matches: 4. The length of the CDR3 is 14 residues.

The chain joins TRBV5-1 to TRBJ2-3, with 7 positions matching TRBD2. The J segment lost 0 bases and the V segment lost 2 bases, leaving 6 bases of the junction unmatched. This CDR3 is built from 16 residues. CDR1 SGHRS and CDR2 YFSETQ come from the germline V gene. In DNA form, the CDR3 reads TGCGCCAGCAGCTTCGCTGCGGGGGAGAGCACAGATACGCAGTATTTT. Translation: CASSFAAGESTDTQYF.

This chain uses TRBV7-8 with TRBJ2-7; 15 bases match TRBD2. The CDR3 consists of 18 residues. The junction had 6 bases not matched to a gene; V was cut back by 1 base and J by 2 bases. CDR1 SGHVS and CDR2 FQNEAQ come from the germline V gene. CDR3: CASSLGTGLAGGTYEQYF. Here the CDR3 DNA reads TGTGCCAGCAGCTTAGGGACGGGACTAGCGGGGGGCACCTACGAGCAGTACTTC. The whole variable domain, filled in from reference TRBV7-8 and TRBJ2-7, reads GAGVSQSPRYKVAKRGQDVALRCDPISGHVSLFWYQQALGQGPEFLTYFQNEAQLDKSGLPSDRFFAERPEGSVSTLKIQRTQQEDSAVYLCASSLGTGLAGGTYEQYFGPGTRLTVT.

This clone was observed a single time. The chain joins TRBV11-1 to TRBJ2-2, with 8 bases aligning to TRBD2. V shed 4 bases, J shed 4 bases, and the junction held 5 bases outside the gene matches. This CDR3 region has 15 residues. The germline V gene has CDR1 SGHAT and CDR2 FQDESV (reference sequence). CDR3 DNA: TGTGCCAGCAGCTGGGGACTAGGGTCCACCGGGGAGCTGTTTTTT. Protein sequence: CASSWGLGSTGELFF.

The chain carries TRBV7-6 and TRBJ2-7, with 8 bases that match TRBD2. V shed 0 bases and J 2 bases; nucleotides not matched to a gene: 15. The CDR3 is 19 amino acids. CDR1 is SGHVS and CDR2 is FNYEAQ in the germline V gene. CDR3 in amino acids: CASSLASAGESHFTYEQYF. The DNA for the CDR3 is TGTGCCAGCAGCTTAGCTTCAGCGGGGGAGTCTCATTTTACCTACGAGCAGTACTTC.